The rows below give T cell receptor beta chains drawn from one sample of a study of cytomegalovirus exposure and HLA in healthy donors. Measured with immunoSEQ multiplex PCR; TCRdb has only the in-frame clones, and not every one. This table holds about 190,000 clones, around 75% found once. Sequenced input: PBMCs. These receptor sequences come from a woman between 45 and 60 years old in good health and CMV-seronegative. Both conserved end residues are part of each CDR3. The D gene is left open where the match is weak.

v_call: TRBV7-6; d_call: -; cdr3_aa: CASSTARDKGNTGELFF
v_call: TRBV6-5; d_call: TRBD2; cdr3_aa: CASLPSGPGGETQYF
v_call: TRBV29-1; d_call: TRBD1; cdr3_aa: CSVEIQGKPGELFF
v_call: TRBV4-3; d_call: -; cdr3_aa: CASSQVWGTNQPQHF
v_call: TRBV4-1; d_call: -; cdr3_aa: CASRPTGRTEAFF
v_call: TRBV5-8; d_call: TRBD2; cdr3_aa: CASSLGLAEYNEQFF
v_call: TRBV11-2; d_call: -; cdr3_aa: CASSHGGDTQYF
v_call: TRBV15; d_call: TRBD2; cdr3_aa: CATSRGGGGPYEQYF
v_call: TRBV19; d_call: TRBD1; cdr3_aa: CASSIVWDRIYNEQFF
v_call: TRBV18; d_call: -; cdr3_aa: CASSPPLRVAEAFF
v_call: TRBV13; d_call: TRBD1; cdr3_aa: CASSWAGTGGVWTAPNTEAFF
v_call: TRBV5-4; d_call: -; cdr3_aa: CASKTDPSSGNTIYF
v_call: TRBV5-1; d_call: -; cdr3_aa: CASSLTTGASTEAFF
v_call: TRBV19; d_call: TRBD2; cdr3_aa: CASSFVSGTSGRTPYNEQFF
v_call: TRBV9; d_call: TRBD1; cdr3_aa: CASSPRTGNSPLHF
v_call: TRBV28; d_call: -; cdr3_aa: CASSLKDKTGYTF
v_call: TRBV27; d_call: TRBD1; cdr3_aa: CASSFYRGAYEQYF
v_call: TRBV7-9; d_call: -; cdr3_aa: CASSFRDSRETQYF
v_call: TRBV13; d_call: TRBD2; cdr3_aa: CASSSLASDYNEQFF
v_call: TRBV4-2; d_call: -; cdr3_aa: CASTGDYNEQFF
v_call: TRBV12-5; d_call: -; cdr3_aa: CASGLGVSSRDEQFF
v_call: TRBV18; d_call: -; cdr3_aa: CASSPGPDTQYF
v_call: TRBV5-1; d_call: -; cdr3_aa: CASSPGHTSNQPQHF
v_call: TRBV7-3; d_call: -; cdr3_aa: CASSLKRSGAGELFF
v_call: TRBV4-2; d_call: TRBD2; cdr3_aa: CASSQVASGMSSYNEQFF
v_call: TRBV7-8; d_call: TRBD1; cdr3_aa: CASSSRQGVLNTEAFF
v_call: TRBV2; d_call: -; cdr3_aa: CASSGTRELNTEAFF
v_call: TRBV28; d_call: -; cdr3_aa: CASSSGLREQYF